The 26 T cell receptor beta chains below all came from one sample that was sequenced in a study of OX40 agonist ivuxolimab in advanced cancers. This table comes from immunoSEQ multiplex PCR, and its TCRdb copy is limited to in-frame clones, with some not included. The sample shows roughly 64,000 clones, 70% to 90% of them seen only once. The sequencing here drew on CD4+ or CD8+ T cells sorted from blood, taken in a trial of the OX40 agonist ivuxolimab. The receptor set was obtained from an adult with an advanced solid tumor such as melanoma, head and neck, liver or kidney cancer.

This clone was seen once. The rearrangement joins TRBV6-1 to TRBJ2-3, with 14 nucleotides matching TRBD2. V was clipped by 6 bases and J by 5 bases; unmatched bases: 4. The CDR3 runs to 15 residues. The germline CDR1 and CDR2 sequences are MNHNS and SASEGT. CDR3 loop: CASSRTSGGRDTQYF. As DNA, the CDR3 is TGTGCCAGCAGCCGGACTAGCGGGGGGAGAGATACGCAGTATTTT.

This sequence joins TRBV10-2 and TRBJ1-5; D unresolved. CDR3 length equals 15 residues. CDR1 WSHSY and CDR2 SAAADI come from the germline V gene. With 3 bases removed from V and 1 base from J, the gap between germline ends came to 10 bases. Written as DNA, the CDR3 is TGCGCCAGCAGTGACCGTTCGAGGAGCAATCAGCCCCAGCATTTT. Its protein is CASSDRSRSNQPQHF.

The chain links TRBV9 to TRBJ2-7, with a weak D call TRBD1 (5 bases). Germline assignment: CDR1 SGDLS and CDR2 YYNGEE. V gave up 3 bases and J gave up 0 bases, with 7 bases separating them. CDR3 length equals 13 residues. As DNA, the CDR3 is TGTGCCAGCAGCGGGACAAACTCCTACGAGCAGTACTTC. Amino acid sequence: CASSGTNSYEQYF. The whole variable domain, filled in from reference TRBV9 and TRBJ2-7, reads DSGVTQTPKHLITATGQRVTLRCSPRSGDLSVYWYQQSLDQGLQFLIQYYNGEERAKGNILERFSAQQFPDLHSELNLSSLELGDSALYFCASSGTNSYEQYFGPGTRLTVT.

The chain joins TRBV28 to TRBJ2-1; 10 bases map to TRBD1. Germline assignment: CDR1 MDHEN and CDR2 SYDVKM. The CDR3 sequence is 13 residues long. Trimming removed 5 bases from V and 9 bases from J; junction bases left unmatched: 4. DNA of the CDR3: TGTGCCAGCAGTCGACAGGGGGCAGGTGAGCAGTTCTTC. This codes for CASSRQGAGEQFF.

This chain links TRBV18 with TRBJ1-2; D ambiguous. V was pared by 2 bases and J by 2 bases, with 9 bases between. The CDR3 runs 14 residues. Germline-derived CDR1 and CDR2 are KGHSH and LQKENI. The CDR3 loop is CASSPREFNYGYTF. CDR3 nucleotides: TGTGCCAGCTCACCAAGGGAATTCAACTATGGCTACACCTTC.

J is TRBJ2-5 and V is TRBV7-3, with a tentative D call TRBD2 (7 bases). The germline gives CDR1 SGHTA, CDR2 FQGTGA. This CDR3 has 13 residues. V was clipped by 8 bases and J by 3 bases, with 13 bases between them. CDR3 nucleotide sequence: TGTGCCAGCTCCCTAGGGGGGGAAGAGACCCAGTACTTC. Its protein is CASSLGGEETQYF.

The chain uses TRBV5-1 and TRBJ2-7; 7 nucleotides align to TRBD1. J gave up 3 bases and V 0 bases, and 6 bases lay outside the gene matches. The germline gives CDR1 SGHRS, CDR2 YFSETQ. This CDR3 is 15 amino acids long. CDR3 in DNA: TGCGCCAGCAGCTTGGCCCCGGGACAGATCTACGAGCAGTACTTC. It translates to CASSLAPGQIYEQYF.

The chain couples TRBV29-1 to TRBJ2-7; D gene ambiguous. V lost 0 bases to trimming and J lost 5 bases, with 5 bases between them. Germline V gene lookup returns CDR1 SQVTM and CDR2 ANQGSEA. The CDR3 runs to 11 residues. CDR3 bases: TGCAGCGTTGAAGAAGGCCACGAGCAGTACTTC. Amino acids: CSVEEGHEQYF.

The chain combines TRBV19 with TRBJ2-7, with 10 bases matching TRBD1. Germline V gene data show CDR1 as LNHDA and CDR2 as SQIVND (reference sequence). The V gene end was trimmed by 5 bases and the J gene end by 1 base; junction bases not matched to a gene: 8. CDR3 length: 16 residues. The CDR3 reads CASSPSRQGASYEQYF. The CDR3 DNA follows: TGTGCCAGTAGTCCCTCCCGACAGGGGGCTTCCTACGAGCAGTACTTC.

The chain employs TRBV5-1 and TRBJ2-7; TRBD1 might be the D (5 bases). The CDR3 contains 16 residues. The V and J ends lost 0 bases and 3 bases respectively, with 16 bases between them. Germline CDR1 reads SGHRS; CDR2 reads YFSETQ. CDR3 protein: CASSLGQGWDNYEQYF. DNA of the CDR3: TGCGCCAGCAGCTTGGGGCAGGGCTGGGATAACTACGAGCAGTACTTC.

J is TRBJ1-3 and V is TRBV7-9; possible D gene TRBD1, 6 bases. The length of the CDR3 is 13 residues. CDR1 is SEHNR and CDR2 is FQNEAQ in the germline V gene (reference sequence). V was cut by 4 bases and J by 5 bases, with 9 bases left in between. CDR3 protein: CASSWQGRNTIYF. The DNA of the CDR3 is TGTGCCAGCAGCTGGCAGGGGAGAAACACCATATATTTT.

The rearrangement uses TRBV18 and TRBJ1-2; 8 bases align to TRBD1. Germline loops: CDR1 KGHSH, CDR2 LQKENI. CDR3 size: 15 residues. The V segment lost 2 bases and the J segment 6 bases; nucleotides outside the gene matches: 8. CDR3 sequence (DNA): TGTGCCAGCTCACCATCCGGACAGGGATCCGATGGCTACACCTTC. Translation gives CASSPSGQGSDGYTF.

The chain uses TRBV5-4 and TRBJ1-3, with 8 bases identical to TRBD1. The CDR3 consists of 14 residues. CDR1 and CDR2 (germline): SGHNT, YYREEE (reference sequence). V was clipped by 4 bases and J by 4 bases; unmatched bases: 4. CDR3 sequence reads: CASSVDRGGNTIYF. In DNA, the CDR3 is TGTGCCAGCAGCGTCGACAGGGGCGGAAACACCATATATTTT.

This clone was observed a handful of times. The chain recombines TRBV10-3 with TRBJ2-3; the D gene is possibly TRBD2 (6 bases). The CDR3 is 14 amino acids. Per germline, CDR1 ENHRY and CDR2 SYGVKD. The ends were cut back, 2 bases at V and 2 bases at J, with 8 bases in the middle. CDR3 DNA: TGTGCCATCAGTGAGACGGACTACACAGATACGCAGTATTTT. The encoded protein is CAISETDYTDTQYF.

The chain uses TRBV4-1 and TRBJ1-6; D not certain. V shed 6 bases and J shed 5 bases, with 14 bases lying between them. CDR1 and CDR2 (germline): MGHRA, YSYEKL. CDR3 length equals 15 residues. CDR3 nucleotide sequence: TGCGCCAGCAGTCCCTTAGGAAGGAATAATTCACCCCTCCACTTT. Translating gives CASSPLGRNNSPLHF.

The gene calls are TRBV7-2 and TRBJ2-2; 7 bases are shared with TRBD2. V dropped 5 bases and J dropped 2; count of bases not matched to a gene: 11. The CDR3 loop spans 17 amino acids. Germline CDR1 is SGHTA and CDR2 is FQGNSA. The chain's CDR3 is CASSPSLREVNTGELFF. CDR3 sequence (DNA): TGTGCCAGCAGCCCGTCCTTACGGGAGGTAAACACCGGGGAGCTGTTTTTT.

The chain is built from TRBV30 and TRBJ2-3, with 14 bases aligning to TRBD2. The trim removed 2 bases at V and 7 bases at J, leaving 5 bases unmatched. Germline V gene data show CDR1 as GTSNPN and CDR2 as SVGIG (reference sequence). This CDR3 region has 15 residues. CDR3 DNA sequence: TGTGCCTGGAGTACGGGGACTAGCGGGAGTAATACGCAGTATTTT. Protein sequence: CAWSTGTSGSNTQYF.

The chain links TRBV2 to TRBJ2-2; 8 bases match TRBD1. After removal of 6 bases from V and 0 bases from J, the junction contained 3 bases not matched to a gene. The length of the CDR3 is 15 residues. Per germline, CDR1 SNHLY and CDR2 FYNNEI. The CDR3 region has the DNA TGTGCCAGCAGCGCACAGGGGGCGAACACCGGGGAGCTGTTTTTT. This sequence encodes CASSAQGANTGELFF.

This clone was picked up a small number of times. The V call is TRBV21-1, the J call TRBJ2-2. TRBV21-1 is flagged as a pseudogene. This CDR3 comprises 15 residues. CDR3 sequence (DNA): TGTGCCAGCAGCCCTGGAACCCCGATCACCGGGGAGCTGTTTTTT. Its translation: CASSPGTPITGELFF.

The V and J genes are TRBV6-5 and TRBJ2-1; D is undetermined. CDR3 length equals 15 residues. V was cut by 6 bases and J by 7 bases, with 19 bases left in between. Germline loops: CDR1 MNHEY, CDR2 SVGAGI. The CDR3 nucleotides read TGTGCCAGCAGCGGGCTTGCGAGCCAAGAGAATGAGCAGTTCTTC. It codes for CASSGLASQENEQFF.

The CDR3 sequence: CASSAIPGQSSYEQYF. In nucleotides, the CDR3 is TGTGCCAGCAGTGCTATCCCCGGACAGAGCTCCTACGAGCAGTACTTC. The chain links TRBV27 to TRBJ2-7, with D possibly TRBD1 on 6 matching bases. The CDR3 covers 16 residues. The V and J ends lost 5 bases and 0 bases respectively, with 17 bases between them. Per the germline V gene, CDR1 is MNHEY and CDR2 is SMNVEV (reference sequence).

CDR3 in DNA: TGTGCCAGCAACCCGGGGCAGGGGGCTTTATACGAGCAGTACTTC. Protein: CASNPGQGALYEQYF. V gene TRBV7-2 combines with J gene TRBJ2-7; 8 positions agree with TRBD1. Trimming at V came to 7 bases and at J to 4 bases, leaving 12 bases not matched to a gene. Germline assignment: CDR1 SGHTA and CDR2 FQGNSA. This CDR3 spans 15 amino acids.

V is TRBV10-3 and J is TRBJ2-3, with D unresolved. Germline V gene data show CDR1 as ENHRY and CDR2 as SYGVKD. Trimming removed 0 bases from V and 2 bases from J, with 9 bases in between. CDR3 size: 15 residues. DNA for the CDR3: TGTGCCATCAGTGAGTCGCTGTCCGCCACAGATACGCAGTATTTT. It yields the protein CAISESLSATDTQYF.

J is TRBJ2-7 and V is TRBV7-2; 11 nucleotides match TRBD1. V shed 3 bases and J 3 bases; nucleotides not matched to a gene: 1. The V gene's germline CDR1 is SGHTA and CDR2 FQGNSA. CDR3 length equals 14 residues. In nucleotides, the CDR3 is TGTGCCAGCAGCTTGGGACAGGGGGGCTACGAGCAGTACTTC. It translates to CASSLGQGGYEQYF.

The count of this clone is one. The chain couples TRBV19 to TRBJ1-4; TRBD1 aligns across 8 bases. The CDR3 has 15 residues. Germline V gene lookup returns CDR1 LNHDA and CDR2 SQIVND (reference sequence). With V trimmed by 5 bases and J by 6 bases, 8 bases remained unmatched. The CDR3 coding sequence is TGTGCCAGTAGTCCAGACAGGGGCGCCGATGAAAAACTGTTTTTT. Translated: CASSPDRGADEKLFF.

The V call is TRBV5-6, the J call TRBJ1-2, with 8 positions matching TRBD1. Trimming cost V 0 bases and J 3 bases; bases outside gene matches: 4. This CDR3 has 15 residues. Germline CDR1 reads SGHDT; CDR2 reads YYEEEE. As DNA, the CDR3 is TGTGCCAGCAGCTTGGTACAGGGGGAAGACTATGGCTACACCTTC. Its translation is CASSLVQGEDYGYTF.